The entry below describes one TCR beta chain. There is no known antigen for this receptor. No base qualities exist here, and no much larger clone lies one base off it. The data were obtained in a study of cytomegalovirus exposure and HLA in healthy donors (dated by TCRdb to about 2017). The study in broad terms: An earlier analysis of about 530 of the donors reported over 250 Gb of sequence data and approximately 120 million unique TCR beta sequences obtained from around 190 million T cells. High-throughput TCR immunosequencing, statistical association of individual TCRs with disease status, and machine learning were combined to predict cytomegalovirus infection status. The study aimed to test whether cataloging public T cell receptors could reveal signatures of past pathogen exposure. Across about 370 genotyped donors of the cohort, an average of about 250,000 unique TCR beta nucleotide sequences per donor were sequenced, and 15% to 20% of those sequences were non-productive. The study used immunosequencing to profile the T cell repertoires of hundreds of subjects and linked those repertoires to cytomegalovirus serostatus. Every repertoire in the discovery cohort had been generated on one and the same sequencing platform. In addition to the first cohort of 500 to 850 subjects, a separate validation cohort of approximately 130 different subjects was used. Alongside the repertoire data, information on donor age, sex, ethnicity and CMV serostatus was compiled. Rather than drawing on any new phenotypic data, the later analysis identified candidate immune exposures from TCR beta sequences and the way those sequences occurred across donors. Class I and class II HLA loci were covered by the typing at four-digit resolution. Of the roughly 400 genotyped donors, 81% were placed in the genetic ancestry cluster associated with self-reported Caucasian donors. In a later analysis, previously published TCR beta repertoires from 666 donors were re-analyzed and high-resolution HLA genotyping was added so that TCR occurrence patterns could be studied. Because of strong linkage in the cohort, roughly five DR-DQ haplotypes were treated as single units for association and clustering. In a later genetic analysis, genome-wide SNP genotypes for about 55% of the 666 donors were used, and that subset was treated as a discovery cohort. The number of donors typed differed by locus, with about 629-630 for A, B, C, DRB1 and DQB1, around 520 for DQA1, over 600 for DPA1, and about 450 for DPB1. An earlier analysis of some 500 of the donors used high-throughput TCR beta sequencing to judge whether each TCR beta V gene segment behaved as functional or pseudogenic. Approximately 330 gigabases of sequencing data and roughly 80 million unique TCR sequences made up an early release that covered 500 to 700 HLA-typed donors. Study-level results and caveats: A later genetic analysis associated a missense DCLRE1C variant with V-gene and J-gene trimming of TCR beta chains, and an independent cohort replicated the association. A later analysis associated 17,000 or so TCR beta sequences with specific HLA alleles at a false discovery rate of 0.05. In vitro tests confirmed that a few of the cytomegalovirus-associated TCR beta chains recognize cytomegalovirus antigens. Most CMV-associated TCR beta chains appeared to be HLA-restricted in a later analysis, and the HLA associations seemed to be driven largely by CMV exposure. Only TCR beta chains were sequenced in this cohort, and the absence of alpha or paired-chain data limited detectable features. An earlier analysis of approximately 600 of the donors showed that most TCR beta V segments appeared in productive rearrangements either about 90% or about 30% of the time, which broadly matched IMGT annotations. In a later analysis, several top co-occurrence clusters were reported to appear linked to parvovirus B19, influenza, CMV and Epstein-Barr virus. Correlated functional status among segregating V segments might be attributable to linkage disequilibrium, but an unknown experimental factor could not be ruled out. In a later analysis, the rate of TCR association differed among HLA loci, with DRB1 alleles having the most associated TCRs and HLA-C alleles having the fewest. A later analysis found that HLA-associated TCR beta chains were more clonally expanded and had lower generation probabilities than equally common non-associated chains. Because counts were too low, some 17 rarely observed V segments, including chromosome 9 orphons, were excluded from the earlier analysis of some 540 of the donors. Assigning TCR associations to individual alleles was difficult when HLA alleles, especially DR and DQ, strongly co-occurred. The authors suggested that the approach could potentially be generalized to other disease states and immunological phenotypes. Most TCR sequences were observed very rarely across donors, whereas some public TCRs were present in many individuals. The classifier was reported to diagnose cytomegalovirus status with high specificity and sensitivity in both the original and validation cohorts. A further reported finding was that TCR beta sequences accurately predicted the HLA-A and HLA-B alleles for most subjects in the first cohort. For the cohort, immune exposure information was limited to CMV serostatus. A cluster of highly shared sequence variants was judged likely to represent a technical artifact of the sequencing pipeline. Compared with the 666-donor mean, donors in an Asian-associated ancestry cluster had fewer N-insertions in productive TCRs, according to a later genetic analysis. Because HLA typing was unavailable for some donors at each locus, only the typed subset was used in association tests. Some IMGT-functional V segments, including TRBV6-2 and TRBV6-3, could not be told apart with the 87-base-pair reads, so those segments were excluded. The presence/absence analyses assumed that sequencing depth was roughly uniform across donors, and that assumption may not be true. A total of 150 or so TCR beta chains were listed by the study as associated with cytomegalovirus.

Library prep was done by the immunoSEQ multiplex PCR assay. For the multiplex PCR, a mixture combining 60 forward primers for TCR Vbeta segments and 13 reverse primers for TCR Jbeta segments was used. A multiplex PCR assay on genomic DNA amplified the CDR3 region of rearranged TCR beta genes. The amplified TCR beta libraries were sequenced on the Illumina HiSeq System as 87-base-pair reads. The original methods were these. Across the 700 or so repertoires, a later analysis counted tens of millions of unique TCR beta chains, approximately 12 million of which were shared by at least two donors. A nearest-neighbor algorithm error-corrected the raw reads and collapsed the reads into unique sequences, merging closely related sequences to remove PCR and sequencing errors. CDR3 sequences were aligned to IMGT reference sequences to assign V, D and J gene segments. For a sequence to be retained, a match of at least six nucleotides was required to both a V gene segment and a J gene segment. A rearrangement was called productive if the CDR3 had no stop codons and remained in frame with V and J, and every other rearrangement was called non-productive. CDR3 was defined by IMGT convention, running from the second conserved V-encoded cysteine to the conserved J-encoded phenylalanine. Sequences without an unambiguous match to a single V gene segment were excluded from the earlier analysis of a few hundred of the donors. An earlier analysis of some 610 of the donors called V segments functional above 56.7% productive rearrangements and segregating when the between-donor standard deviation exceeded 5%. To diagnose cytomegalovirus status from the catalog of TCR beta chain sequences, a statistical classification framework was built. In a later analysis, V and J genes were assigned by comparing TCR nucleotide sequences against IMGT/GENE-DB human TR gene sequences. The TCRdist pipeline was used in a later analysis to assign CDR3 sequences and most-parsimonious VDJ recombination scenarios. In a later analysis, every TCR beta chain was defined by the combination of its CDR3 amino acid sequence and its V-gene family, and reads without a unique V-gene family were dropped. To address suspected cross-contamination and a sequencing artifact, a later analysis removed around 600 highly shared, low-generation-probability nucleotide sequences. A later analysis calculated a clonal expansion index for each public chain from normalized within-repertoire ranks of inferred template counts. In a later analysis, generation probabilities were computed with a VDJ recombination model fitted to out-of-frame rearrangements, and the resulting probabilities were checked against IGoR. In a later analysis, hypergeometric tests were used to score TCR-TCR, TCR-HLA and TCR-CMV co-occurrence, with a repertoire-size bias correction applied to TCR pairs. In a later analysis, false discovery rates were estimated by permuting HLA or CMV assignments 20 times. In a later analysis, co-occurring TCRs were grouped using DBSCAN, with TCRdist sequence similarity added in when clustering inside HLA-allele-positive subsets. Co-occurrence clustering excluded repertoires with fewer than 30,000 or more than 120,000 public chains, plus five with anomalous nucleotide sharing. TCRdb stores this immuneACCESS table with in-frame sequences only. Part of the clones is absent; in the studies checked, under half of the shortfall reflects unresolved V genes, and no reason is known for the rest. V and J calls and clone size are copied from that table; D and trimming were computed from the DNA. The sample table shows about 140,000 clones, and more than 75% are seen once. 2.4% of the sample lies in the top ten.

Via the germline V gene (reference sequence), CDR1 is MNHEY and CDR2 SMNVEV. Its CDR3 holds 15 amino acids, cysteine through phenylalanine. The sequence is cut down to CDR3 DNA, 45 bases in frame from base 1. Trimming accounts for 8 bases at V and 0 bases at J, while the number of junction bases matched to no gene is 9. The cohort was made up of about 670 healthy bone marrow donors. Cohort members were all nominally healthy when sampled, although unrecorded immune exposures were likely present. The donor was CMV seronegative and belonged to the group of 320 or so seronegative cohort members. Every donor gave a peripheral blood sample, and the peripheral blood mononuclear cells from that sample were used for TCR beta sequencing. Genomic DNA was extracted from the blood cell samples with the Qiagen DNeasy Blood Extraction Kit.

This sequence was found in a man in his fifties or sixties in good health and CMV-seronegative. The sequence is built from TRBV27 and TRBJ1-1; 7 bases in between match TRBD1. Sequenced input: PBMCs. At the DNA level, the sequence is TGTGCCAGCTCCCGACAGGGACAACTGAACACTGAAGCTTTCTTT. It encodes CASSRQGQLNTEAFF.